Listed below are T cell receptor beta chains from one sample, sequenced in a study of blood T cell repertoires in COVID-19. Clones were sequenced by immunoSEQ multiplex PCR, and TCRdb holds only the in-frame ones, with some missing. The sample lists 250,000 or so clones, more than 80% occurring once. The sequenced sample consisted of PBMCs or T cells enriched from blood (not recorded which). Every receptor here comes from a man aged 45-60 years who had been exposed to COVID-19. Both conserved end residues are part of each CDR3. Each record gives: V gene, D gene, clone size, J gene, CDR3 protein, CDR3 DNA. A D gene is named only where the DNA matches it firmly. Expanded clones get a size class; other rows say once, few or many, or leave the size out.

V gene: TRBV25-1; D gene: NA; clone size: NA; J gene: TRBJ2-1; CDR3 protein: CASSGNRDEQFF; CDR3 DNA: TGTGCCAGCAGTGGAAACAGGGATGAGCAGTTCTTC
V gene: TRBV9; D gene: TRBD1; clone size: NA; J gene: TRBJ1-1; CDR3 protein: CASSEQGTEAFF; CDR3 DNA: TGTGCCAGCAGCGAACAGGGGACTGAAGCTTTCTTT
V gene: TRBV5-1; D gene: TRBD2; clone size: NA; J gene: TRBJ2-2; CDR3 protein: CASSGAGGGTGELFF; CDR3 DNA: TGCGCCAGCAGCGGAGCGGGCGGGGGCACCGGGGAGCTGTTTTTT
V gene: TRBV27; D gene: TRBD2; clone size: NA; J gene: TRBJ2-2; CDR3 protein: CASSYRDYTNTGELFF; CDR3 DNA: TGTGCCAGCAGTTACCGGGACTACACGAACACCGGGGAGCTGTTTTTT
V gene: TRBV5-1; D gene: NA; clone size: NA; J gene: TRBJ2-1; CDR3 protein: CASSLGGSIYYNEQFF; CDR3 DNA: TGCGCCAGCAGCTTGGGGGGCTCAATATACTACAATGAGCAGTTCTTC
V gene: TRBV6-5; D gene: NA; clone size: NA; J gene: TRBJ2-7; CDR3 protein: CASSPGGGVHEQYF; CDR3 DNA: TGTGCCAGCAGTCCGGGGGGCGGGGTCCACGAGCAGTACTTC
V gene: TRBV15; D gene: TRBD2; clone size: NA; J gene: TRBJ2-3; CDR3 protein: CATSRGLAGSTDTQYF; CDR3 DNA: TGTGCCACCAGCAGAGGGCTAGCGGGGAGTACTGATACGCAGTATTTT
V gene: TRBV30; D gene: TRBD1; clone size: NA; J gene: TRBJ1-4; CDR3 protein: CAWHDPGQPNEKLFF; CDR3 DNA: TGTGCCTGGCACGACCCGGGACAGCCTAATGAAAAACTGTTTTTT
V gene: TRBV20-1; D gene: NA; clone size: NA; J gene: TRBJ2-4; CDR3 protein: CSACDPLAKNIQYF; CDR3 DNA: TGCAGTGCTTGTGACCCATTAGCCAAAAACATTCAGTACTTC
V gene: TRBV5-1; D gene: NA; clone size: NA; J gene: TRBJ2-3; CDR3 protein: CASTLQPFGPDTQYF; CDR3 DNA: TGCGCCAGCACTTTACAGCCTTTCGGCCCAGATACGCAGTATTTT
V gene: TRBV20-1; D gene: NA; clone size: NA; J gene: TRBJ1-1; CDR3 protein: CSARPGTEAFF; CDR3 DNA: TGCAGTGCTAGGCCAGGGACTGAAGCTTTCTTT
V gene: TRBV28; D gene: TRBD1; clone size: few; J gene: TRBJ1-2; CDR3 protein: CASCQPGGSYGYTF; CDR3 DNA: TGTGCCAGCTGCCAACCAGGGGGTTCCTATGGCTACACCTTC
V gene: TRBV9; D gene: NA; clone size: once; J gene: TRBJ1-4; CDR3 protein: CASSVVAVPTNEKLFF; CDR3 DNA: TGTGCCAGCAGCGTAGTAGCGGTGCCTACTAATGAAAAACTGTTTTTT
V gene: TRBV11-3; D gene: TRBD2; clone size: once; J gene: TRBJ2-1; CDR3 protein: CASSLHYAGGPREQFF; CDR3 DNA: TGTGCCAGCAGCTTACATTATGCGGGAGGGCCTCGAGAGCAGTTCTTC
V gene: TRBV14; D gene: NA; clone size: NA; J gene: TRBJ1-6; CDR3 protein: CASSFPYSPLHF; CDR3 DNA: TGTGCCAGCAGCTTTCCCTATTCACCCCTCCACTTT
V gene: TRBV12-3/TRBV12-4; D gene: NA; clone size: few; J gene: TRBJ2-1; CDR3 protein: CASSPTGNEQFF; CDR3 DNA: TGTGCCAGCAGTCCGACGGGGAATGAGCAGTTCTTC